This T cell receptor beta chain was obtained from a study of blood T cell repertoires in COVID-19 (dated by TCRdb to 2018 to 2021). Concerning the study at large: The collaborator samples originated in the United States, Italy and Spain and spanned the acute and convalescent phases of COVID-19. Deeply sampled blood TCRbeta repertoires from subjects exposed to, actively infected with, or recovered from COVID-19 were included in the dataset. The prospective study material was composed of cDNA or gDNA derived from T cells, B-cell-depleted T cells, or PBMCs. Samples came from the ongoing ImmuneRACE study (first 160 participants) plus 1,254 subjects from 6 global collaborators. A freely available public database, intended as a resource for researchers studying the immune response to SARS-CoV-2, is where the repertoires were released. The sample metadata nearly always contained a de-identified subject ID, COVID-19 status, age in years and sex. Where available, HLA class I and class II types were taken from metadata supplied by the sample provider and were not determined by assay-based typing. General findings and caveats noted by the study authors: How much clinical and demographic metadata was included differed by source and by participant, and the metadata was provided uncurated.

This clone came up a few times. Its antigen target is currently unknown. No qualities accompany the bases; no much larger clone lies one base away. The collaborating institutions used their own protocols to collect whole blood in K2EDTA tubes. Collaborator samples were shipped for TCRbeta analysis as frozen whole blood, isolated PBMCs, or DNA extracted from either sample type. The CDR3 runs 16 residues from the cysteine to the phenylalanine. Only CDR3 DNA is held: 48 bases, read in frame from base 1. The V end gives up 5 bases and the J end 6 bases, leaving 10 bases in the junction not matched to a gene. CDR1 and CDR2 (LNHDA, SQIVND) derive from the germline V gene (reference sequence). TCRbeta CDR3 regions were amplified from genomic DNA by means of the immunoSEQ Assay, a bias-controlled multiplex PCR. Processing in the source paper ran as follows. The number of nucleated cells in each sample was estimated by amplification of reference gene primers within the assay. To quantify the absolute abundance of each unique TCRbeta CDR3 rearrangement, sequence reads were collapsed and filtered. For each sample, productive Simpson clonality was calculated by taking the square root of Simpson's diversity index across productive rearrangements. The table was pulled from immuneACCESS by TCRdb, which kept in-frame rearrangements only. Such tables lose some clones; where checked, under half of the loss comes from unresolved V genes, and the rest has no known cause. That table furnishes V, J and clone size, whereas the DNA furnished D and trimming. This sample is represented by roughly 200,000 clones; about 84% of them were singletons. 6% to 9.5% of the sample rests with the top ten.

The sample consisted of peripheral blood. This sequence originates from an elderly woman with acute or convalescent COVID-19. Recombination joined TRBV19 with TRBJ1-5; 10 bases in between match TRBD1. CDR3 loop: CASSRDRGHLSQPQHF. The DNA reads TGTGCCAGTAGTCGGGACAGGGGACATCTCAGTCAGCCCCAGCATTTT.